This T cell receptor (beta chain) was captured in a study of T cells in Graves' hyperthyroidism and ophthalmopathy. This CDR3 is built from 15 residues. Trimming left V 2 bases short and J 3 bases short, with 15 bases between. Per the germline V gene, CDR1 is SGHNT and CDR2 is YYREEE (reference sequence). RNA transcripts served as the template for amplifying TCR beta CDR3 regions. The HTBI primer set was used in a first-round RT-PCR of the TCR CDR3. Each CDR3 protein gets one entry after TCRdb re-called the multiplex PCR reads with MiXCR. The table has under 450,000 distinct CDR3 sequences, approximately 12% seen once; the top ten hold roughly 20%.

Sequencing was carried out using blood. The rearrangement joins TRBV5-4 to TRBJ2-7; D may be TRBD2 (7 bases). This TCR was sampled from a man aged 25-40 years with Graves' hyperthyroidism that later progressed to Graves' ophthalmopathy. The CDR3 sequence is CASSFLGGPGYEQYF. The CDR3 bases are TGTGCCAGCAGCTTTCTGGGGGGGCCTGGCTACGAGCAGTACTTC.